The rows below give T cell receptor beta chains drawn from one sample of a study of OX40 agonist ivuxolimab in advanced cancers. Method: immunoSEQ multiplex PCR; TCRdb's copy keeps in-frame clones and lacks some. This sample has tens of thousands of clones; about 82% occur once, and the top ten carry roughly 3.9%. Sample: CD4+ or CD8+ T cells sorted from blood, taken in a trial of the OX40 agonist ivuxolimab. The source is an adult with an advanced solid tumor such as melanoma, head and neck, liver or kidney cancer. CDR3s include the opening cysteine and the closing phenylalanine or tryptophan. Fields, in order: J gene, D gene, V gene, CDR3 protein, CDR3 DNA. The D gene is left open where the match is weak.

j_gene: TRBJ2-1; d_gene: .; v_gene: TRBV11-2; CDR3aa: CASSLRGFAYNEQFF; CDR3nt: TGTGCCAGCAGCTTACGTGGTTTCGCCTACAATGAGCAGTTCTTC
j_gene: TRBJ1-1; d_gene: .; v_gene: TRBV2; CDR3aa: CASIWAGAGTEAFF; CDR3nt: TGTGCCAGCATTTGGGCAGGGGCCGGCACTGAAGCTTTCTTT
j_gene: TRBJ1-4; d_gene: .; v_gene: TRBV30; CDR3aa: CAWSVKGLGEKLFF; CDR3nt: TGTGCCTGGAGTGTAAAGGGGCTCGGTGAAAAACTGTTTTTT
j_gene: TRBJ2-7; d_gene: TRBD1; v_gene: TRBV5-3; CDR3aa: CASSLRGLEQYF; CDR3nt: TGTGCCAGCAGCTTAAGGGGGCTCGAGCAGTACTTC
j_gene: TRBJ1-6; d_gene: .; v_gene: TRBV19; CDR3aa: CASNRDNSPLHF; CDR3nt: TGTGCCAGTAACAGGGATAATTCACCCCTCCACTTT
j_gene: TRBJ1-2; d_gene: TRBD1; v_gene: TRBV6-1; CDR3aa: CASTSGQVPGGYTF; CDR3nt: TGTGCCAGCACCTCCGGACAGGTCCCGGGGGGCTACACCTTC
j_gene: TRBJ2-7; d_gene: .; v_gene: TRBV28; CDR3aa: CASSPYYEQYF; CDR3nt: TGTGCCAGCAGTCCCTACTACGAGCAGTACTTC
j_gene: TRBJ1-1; d_gene: .; v_gene: TRBV29-1; CDR3aa: CSAEGTEAFF; CDR3nt: TGCAGCGCTGAGGGAACTGAAGCTTTCTTT
j_gene: TRBJ1-3; d_gene: TRBD1; v_gene: TRBV7-9; CDR3aa: CASSEGQGNTIYF; CDR3nt: TGTGCCAGCAGCGAAGGACAGGGGAACACCATATATTTT
j_gene: TRBJ2-3; d_gene: TRBD1; v_gene: TRBV19; CDR3aa: CASSPRDSYTDTQYF; CDR3nt: TGTGCCAGTAGTCCAAGGGACAGCTACACAGATACGCAGTATTTT
j_gene: TRBJ2-7; d_gene: .; v_gene: TRBV9; CDR3aa: CASSSMGEAQYF; CDR3nt: TGTGCCAGCAGCTCCATGGGGGAGGCGCAGTACTTC
j_gene: TRBJ2-5; d_gene: TRBD1; v_gene: TRBV2; CDR3aa: CASLGTGGETQYF; CDR3nt: TGTGCCAGCCTTGGGACAGGAGGGGAGACCCAGTACTTC
j_gene: TRBJ1-4; d_gene: .; v_gene: TRBV28; CDR3aa: CASSSSGLANEKLFF; CDR3nt: TGTGCCAGCAGTTCCTCAGGGTTGGCTAATGAAAAACTGTTTTTT
j_gene: TRBJ2-7; d_gene: TRBD1; v_gene: TRBV6-1; CDR3aa: CASRGGQGSYEQYF; CDR3nt: TGTGCCAGCAGGGGGGGACAGGGTAGTTACGAGCAGTACTTC
j_gene: TRBJ2-1; d_gene: TRBD1; v_gene: TRBV5-1; CDR3aa: CASSSTGASHNEQFF; CDR3nt: TGCGCCAGCAGCTCGACAGGGGCAAGTCACAATGAGCAGTTCTTC
j_gene: TRBJ2-2; d_gene: TRBD1; v_gene: TRBV5-4; CDR3aa: CASSSDRGERVNTGELFF; CDR3nt: TGTGCCAGCAGCTCTGACAGGGGTGAGAGGGTTAACACCGGGGAGCTGTTTTTT
j_gene: TRBJ2-7; d_gene: TRBD2; v_gene: TRBV5-1; CDR3aa: CASSLLGGSSYEQYF; CDR3nt: TGCGCCAGCAGCTTGCTCGGGGGGAGCTCCTACGAGCAGTACTTC
j_gene: TRBJ2-7; d_gene: .; v_gene: TRBV21-1; CDR3aa: CAGLFSRQYF; CDR3nt: TGTGCCGGACTCTTCTCGAGGCAGTACTTC
j_gene: TRBJ2-5; d_gene: TRBD1; v_gene: TRBV6-5; CDR3aa: CASSWGTGILETQYF; CDR3nt: TGTGCCAGCAGTTGGGGGACAGGGATTCTAGAGACCCAGTACTTC